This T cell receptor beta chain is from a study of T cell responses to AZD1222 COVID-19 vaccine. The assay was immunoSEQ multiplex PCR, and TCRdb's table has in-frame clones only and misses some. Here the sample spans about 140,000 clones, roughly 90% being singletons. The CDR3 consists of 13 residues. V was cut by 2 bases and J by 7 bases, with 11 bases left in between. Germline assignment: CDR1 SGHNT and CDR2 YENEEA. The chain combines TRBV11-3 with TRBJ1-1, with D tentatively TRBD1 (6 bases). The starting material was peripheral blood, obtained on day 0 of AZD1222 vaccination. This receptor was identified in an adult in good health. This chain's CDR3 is CASSLIGGHEAFF. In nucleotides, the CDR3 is TGTGCCAGCAGCTTAATTGGGGGACATGAAGCTTTCTTT. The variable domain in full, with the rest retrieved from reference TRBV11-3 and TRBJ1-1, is EAGVVQSPRYKIIEKKQPVAFWCNPISGHNTLYWYLQNLGQGPELLIRYENEEAVDDSQLPKDRFSAERLKGVDSTLKIQPAELGDSAVYLCASSLIGGHEAFFGQGTRLTVV.